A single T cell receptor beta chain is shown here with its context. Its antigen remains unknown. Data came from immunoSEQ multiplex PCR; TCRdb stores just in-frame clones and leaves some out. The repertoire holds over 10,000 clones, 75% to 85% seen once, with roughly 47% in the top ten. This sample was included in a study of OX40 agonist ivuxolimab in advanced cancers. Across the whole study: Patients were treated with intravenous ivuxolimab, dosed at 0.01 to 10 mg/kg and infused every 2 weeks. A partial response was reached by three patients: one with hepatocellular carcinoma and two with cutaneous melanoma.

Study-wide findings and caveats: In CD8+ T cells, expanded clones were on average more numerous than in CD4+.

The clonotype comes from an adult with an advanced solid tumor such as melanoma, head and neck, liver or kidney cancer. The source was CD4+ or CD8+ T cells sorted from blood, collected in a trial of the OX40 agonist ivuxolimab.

The CDR3: CASSLSGRNEQFF. In DNA, the CDR3 is TGTGCCAGCAGTTTATCGGGGAGGAATGAGCAGTTCTTC. The genes are TRBV27 and TRBJ2-1, with D perhaps matching TRBD2 (6 bases). The CDR3 loop spans 13 amino acids. V lost 0 bases to trimming and J lost 7 bases, with 7 bases between them. CDR1 and CDR2 (germline): MNHEY, SMNVEV (reference sequence).